The 11 T cell receptor beta chains given below trace back to one sample, sequenced in a study of blood T cell repertoires in COVID-19 (dated by TCRdb to the early 2020s). The library was prepared using the immunoSEQ multiplex PCR assay. TCRdb provides this immuneACCESS table in a form limited to in-frame rearrangements. Some clones are lacking; in checked studies, under half of them reflect an unresolved V gene, and why the rest are absent is not known. For this sample there are about 180,000 clones; 70% to 90% appear just once. The ten largest clones capture approximately 11% of the sample. Sequenced sample: peripheral blood. The receptors were gathered from a human donor with active or convalescent COVID-19. The donor label of this sample is uncertain.

This clone showed up just once. The chain couples TRBV3-1 (or the pseudogene TRBV3-2) to TRBJ2-7, with D hard to call. Germline V gene lookup returns CDR1 LGHDT and CDR2 YNNKEL (reference sequence). The ends were cut back, 0 bases at V and 5 bases at J, with 11 bases in the middle. The length of the CDR3 is 14 residues. The CDR3 spells CASSQDQILHEQYF. The CDR3 DNA follows: TGTGCCAGCAGCCAAGACCAGATCCTCCACGAGCAGTACTTC.

The chain carries TRBV25-1 and TRBJ1-2, with no clear D. V was clipped by 6 bases and J by 0 bases, with 11 bases between them. From germline, CDR1 is MGHDK and CDR2 SYGVNS. This CDR3 contains 14 residues. CDR3 sequence: CASRDSKANYGYTF. CDR3 sequence (DNA): TGTGCCAGCAGGGACTCTAAAGCTAACTATGGCTACACCTTC.

This chain links TRBV19 with TRBJ2-5; 11 bases fit TRBD2. With 3 bases clipped from V and 0 bases from J, the junction kept 3 bases outside the gene matches. Germline CDR1 reads LNHDA; CDR2 reads SQIVND (reference sequence). The CDR3 covers 16 residues. The CDR3 loop is CASSIASGGHQETQYF. The CDR3 DNA is TGTGCCAGTAGTATCGCTAGCGGGGGGCACCAAGAGACCCAGTACTTC.

The chain carries TRBV3-1 (or the pseudogene TRBV3-2) and TRBJ2-7, with 13 bases identical to TRBD2. The germline gives CDR1 LGHDT, CDR2 YNNKEL (reference sequence). Losses at the gene ends were 2 bases for V and 4 bases for J; bases not matched to a gene: 14. The CDR3 has 19 amino acids. CDR3 coding DNA: TGTGCCAGCAGCCAACACGGAACTAGCGGGGGGGCCTTTACGTACGAGCAGTACTTC. Protein product: CASSQHGTSGGAFTYEQYF.

CDR3 in amino acids: CASSSPKSGYSYNEQFF. The CDR3 coding sequence is TGTGCCAGCAGCTCCCCAAAATCAGGTTACTCCTACAATGAGCAGTTCTTC. The chain couples TRBV11-2 to TRBJ2-1; D uncertain. The germline V and J ends were trimmed by 4 bases and 0 bases, with 16 bases remaining between them. The V gene's germline CDR1 is SGHAT and CDR2 FQNNGV. The CDR3 extends over 17 amino acids.

For the CDR3, the DNA is TGTGCCAGCAGCTCGGCGGAGAACACTGAAGCTTTCTTT. It translates to CASSSAENTEAFF. This chain links TRBV28 with TRBJ1-1; unclear D gene. Trimming left V 6 bases short and J 1 base short, with 9 bases between. Germline CDR1 and CDR2: MDHEN and SYDVKM. The CDR3 runs to 13 residues.

The V and J genes are TRBV6-5 and TRBJ2-2, with a tentative D call TRBD1 (6 bases). Deletions cut 6 bases from V and 6 bases from J, with 17 bases between. From germline, CDR1 is MNHEY and CDR2 SVGAGI. This CDR3 has 15 amino acids. The CDR3 loop is CASRTNTGFSGELFF. DNA for the CDR3: TGTGCCAGCAGGACCAATACAGGGTTTTCCGGGGAGCTGTTTTTT.

This sequence joins TRBV28 and TRBJ2-7, with 7 nucleotides matching TRBD1. The CDR3 has 16 amino acids. Germline CDR1 and CDR2: MDHEN and SYDVKM. V lost 3 bases, J lost 0 bases, and 8 bases stayed unmatched. The CDR3 is CASSFPSGQVSYEQYF. The DNA for the CDR3 is TGTGCCAGCAGTTTTCCGTCTGGACAGGTCTCCTACGAGCAGTACTTC.

The chain uses TRBV12-3 or TRBV12-4 and TRBJ2-1, with D perhaps TRBD1 (5 bases). Trimming left V 5 bases short and J 9 bases short, with 11 bases between. The CDR3 consists of 12 residues. The DNA for the CDR3 is TGTGCCAGCAGTAGCAGGGTGGGTGAGCAGTTCTTC. Translation: CASSSRVGEQFF.

V is TRBV9 and J is TRBJ2-5; 9 bases align to TRBD1. CDR3 length: 18 residues. V was clipped by 2 bases and J by 6 bases; unmatched bases: 17. Germline V CDR1 and CDR2: SGDLS, YYNGEE. The CDR3: CASSVSILGSGQGKTQYF. In DNA, the CDR3 is TGTGCCAGCAGCGTGTCCATTTTGGGGTCGGGACAGGGCAAGACCCAGTACTTC.

The V gene is TRBV9, the J gene TRBJ2-5; TRBD2 matches 8 bases. In germline, CDR1 is SGDLS, CDR2 YYNGEE. V lost 0 bases, J lost 2 bases, and 6 bases stayed unmatched. The CDR3 consists of 16 residues. As DNA, the CDR3 is TGTGCCAGCAGCGTAGGGACTAGCCTTACTCAAGAGACCCAGTACTTC. Its protein is CASSVGTSLTQETQYF.